The clone carrying this TCR beta chain was seen more than once but under ten times. These data are taken from a study of early T cells in non-severe SARS-CoV-2 infection. Via MiXCR, TCRdb re-called the 5' RACE reads, giving one row per CDR3 protein. The table shows more than 60,000 distinct CDR3 sequences, with approximately 13% occurring only once. This receptor was obtained from an adult who was a healthcare worker with PCR-confirmed SARS-CoV-2 infection or an uninfected control (not recorded which). Sequenced input: whole blood.

CDR3 region: CASSYTGDQPQHF. For the CDR3, the DNA is TGTGCCAGCAGCTATACAGGGGACCAGCCCCAGCATTTT. The chain carries TRBV7-2 and TRBJ1-5; TRBD1 agrees at 7 bases. Germline V gene data show CDR1 as SGHTA and CDR2 as FQGNSA. CDR3 length: 13 amino acids. Trimming cost V 4 bases and J 7 bases; bases outside gene matches: 4.